This TCR beta chain was profiled in a study of blood T cell repertoires in COVID-19. About the research overall: Acute-phase and convalescent COVID-19 samples originated in the United States, Italy and Spain. Sample material is recorded as cDNA or gDNA derived from T cells, B-cell-depleted T cells, or PBMCs.

This CDR3 has 16 amino acids. In germline, CDR1 is LGHDT, CDR2 YNNKEL (reference sequence). The J segment lost 8 bases and the V segment lost 3 bases, leaving 15 bases of the junction unmatched. Per the study methods: Nucleated cell counts were estimated from reference gene primer amplification. Sequencing was performed with immunoSEQ multiplex PCR; in TCRdb, only in-frame clones are kept and a portion is missing. That table gives V, J and clone size, and the DNA gave D and trimming. The sample carries nearly 300,000 clones, 88% recorded once. The source material was peripheral blood. The TCR originated in a young woman who had recovered from COVID-19. The chain joins TRBV3-1 (or the pseudogene TRBV3-2) to TRBJ1-2; 7 nucleotides agree with TRBD1. This chain's CDR3 is CASSHLDSGAGGGYTF. CDR3 coding DNA: TGTGCCAGCAGCCATCTCGACTCGGGCGCAGGGGGAGGCTACACCTTC.